The 28 T cell receptor beta chains below all came from one sample that was sequenced in a study of blood T cell repertoires in COVID-19. TCRdb's copy holds only in-frame clones and misses some; the assay was immunoSEQ multiplex PCR. This repertoire shows 50,000 to 60,000 clones, about nine tenths found once; its top ten account for about 8.5%. Sequencing was done on a sample of peripheral blood. The receptors shown here come from a man aged 55 to 70 with active COVID-19.

For the CDR3, the DNA is TGTGCCAGCAGCCGGCTGAATAGCGGGAGAGCGGAGCAGTACTTC. This sequence encodes CASSRLNSGRAEQYF. V and J are TRBV3-1 (or the pseudogene TRBV3-2) and TRBJ2-7; 9 bases are shared with TRBD2. The CDR3 has 15 residues. After removal of 4 bases from V and 7 bases from J, the junction contained 11 bases not matched to a gene. Germline values: CDR1 LGHDT, CDR2 YNNKEL (reference sequence).

The chain combines TRBV2 with TRBJ1-4; 10 bases are shared with TRBD1. The germline gives CDR1 SNHLY, CDR2 FYNNEI. The CDR3 has 17 amino acids. With 5 bases clipped from V and 8 bases from J, the junction kept 14 bases outside the gene matches. The CDR3 region has the DNA TGTGCCAGCAGTCTCCTAGGGACAGGGGCCACCTTAGAAAAACTGTTTTTT. Translation gives CASSLLGTGATLEKLFF.

The rearrangement joins TRBV6-5 to TRBJ2-1, with 11 nucleotides matching TRBD2. This CDR3 contains 15 residues. Germline V gives CDR1 MNHEY, CDR2 SVGAGI. V lost 6 bases and J lost 8; bases outside the gene matches: 9. The CDR3 nucleotides are TGTGCCAGCAGCCACACTAGCGGGAGTTCGGATGAGCAGTTCTTC. It encodes CASSHTSGSSDEQFF.

V and J are TRBV18 and TRBJ2-2; TRBD1 matches 9 bases. V lost 6 bases, J lost 3 bases, and 8 bases stayed unmatched. The CDR3 loop spans 16 amino acids. Looked up from germline, CDR1 is KGHSH and CDR2 is LQKENI. In DNA form, the CDR3 reads TGTGCCAGCTCGCAAGGACAGGGGTCCCACACCGGGGAGCTGTTTTTT. This encodes CASSQGQGSHTGELFF.

This chain links TRBV15 with TRBJ2-7; 11 bases agree with TRBD2. V lost 4 bases, J lost 9 bases, and 11 bases stayed unmatched. The CDR3 consists of 15 residues. The germline CDR1 and CDR2 sequences are LNHNV and YYDKDF (reference sequence). CDR3: CATSTTTSGRTGQYF. The CDR3 bases are TGTGCCACCAGCACAACCACTAGCGGGAGAACTGGGCAGTACTTC.

The chain is built from TRBV6-5 and TRBJ1-1, with 8 nucleotides matching TRBD1. The V segment lost 2 bases and the J segment 5 bases; nucleotides outside the gene matches: 4. The CDR3 is made up of 14 amino acids. Germline lookup yields CDR1 MNHEY and CDR2 SVGAGI. The CDR3 region is CASSYGQGVTEAFF. The CDR3 DNA follows: TGTGCCAGCAGTTACGGACAGGGTGTAACTGAAGCTTTCTTT.

For the CDR3, the DNA is TGTGCCAGCAGCCCAAGGGGTGGAGATGGCTACACCTTC. It translates to CASSPRGGDGYTF. This sequence joins TRBV11-2 and TRBJ1-2; perhaps TRBD1 as D (5 bases). Trimming stripped 5 bases from V and 6 bases from J, with 13 bases between. Germline values: CDR1 SGHAT, CDR2 FQNNGV. The CDR3 is 13 residues long. Complete variable domain (other parts from reference TRBV11-2 and TRBJ1-2): EAGVAQSPRYKIIEKRQSVAFWCNPISGHATLYWYQQILGQGPKLLIQFQNNGVVDDSQLPKDRFSAERLKGVDSTLKIQPAKLEDSAVYLCASSPRGGDGYTFGSGTRLTVV.

This chain links TRBV30 with TRBJ2-4; 10 nucleotides align to TRBD1. Germline V gene lookup returns CDR1 GTSNPN and CDR2 SVGIG (reference sequence). CDR3 size: 17 residues. V gave up 4 bases and J gave up 0 bases; unmatched junction bases: 9. CDR3 loop: CAWIRDRGDLAKNIQYF. The DNA of the CDR3 is TGTGCCTGGATACGGGACAGGGGTGATCTAGCCAAAAACATTCAGTACTTC.

The table lists this clone with a count of one. The rearrangement links TRBV9 to TRBJ2-3, with a possible D match to TRBD2 (6 bases). The CDR3 totals 16 residues. The V end lost 0 bases, the J end lost 2 bases, and 13 bases lay between the germline ends. The germline gives CDR1 SGDLS, CDR2 YYNGEE. CDR3 sequence (DNA): TGTGCCAGCAGCGTAGCTGGGGGGAGTTTCACAGATACGCAGTATTTT. Amino acid sequence: CASSVAGGSFTDTQYF.

J is TRBJ2-1 and V is TRBV4-1, with 9 bases that match TRBD2. Germline loops: CDR1 MGHRA, CDR2 YSYEKL. V lost 6 bases to trimming and J lost 5 bases; unmatched junction nucleotides: 8. The CDR3 covers 15 residues. The CDR3 DNA follows: TGCGCCAGCAGGACCCCCGGGACTAGCCACAATGAGCAGTTCTTC. It codes for CASRTPGTSHNEQFF.

This chain links TRBV5-4 with TRBJ1-4; D perhaps matches TRBD1 (5 bases). Per germline, CDR1 SGHNT and CDR2 YYREEE (reference sequence). V dropped 4 bases and J dropped 3 bases, with 13 bases sitting between them. This CDR3 is 15 amino acids long. This chain's CDR3 is CASSRGGVANEKLFF. CDR3 sequence (DNA): TGTGCCAGCAGCCGGGGAGGGGTTGCTAATGAAAAACTGTTTTTT.

The chain is built from TRBV27 and TRBJ1-2; TRBD1 matches at 7 bases. CDR1 and CDR2 (germline): MNHEY, SMNVEV (reference sequence). The CDR3 runs 14 residues. J gave up 7 bases and V 7 bases, and 12 bases lay outside the gene matches. As DNA, the CDR3 is TGTGCCAGCAATCAGGGGGGCAGGGAAAGTGGCTACACCTTC. Amino acids: CASNQGGRESGYTF.

This chain uses TRBV7-9 with TRBJ1-2; D perhaps matches TRBD1 (6 bases). CDR1 is SEHNR and CDR2 is FQNEAQ in the germline V gene (reference sequence). Trimming took off 5 bases at V and 5 bases at J, with 15 bases between the two ends. The length of the CDR3 is 14 residues. The CDR3 sequence: CASSRGQFHYGYTF. CDR3 DNA: TGTGCCAGCAGCCGGGGACAATTTCATTATGGCTACACCTTC. Combining the CDR3 with reference TRBV7-9 and TRBJ1-2 gives the whole variable domain DTGVSQNPRHKITKRGQNVTFRCDPISEHNRLYWYRQTLGQGPEFLTYFQNEAQLEKSRLLSDRFSAERPKGSFSTLEIQRTEQGDSAMYLCASSRGQFHYGYTFGSGTRLTVV.

This sequence joins TRBV27 and TRBJ2-7, with D maybe TRBD1 (6 bases). This CDR3 is built from 13 residues. Per germline, CDR1 MNHEY and CDR2 SMNVEV (reference sequence). V dropped 2 bases and J dropped 4 bases, with 9 bases sitting between them. DNA for the CDR3: TGTGCCAGCAGTTTAACAGGGAAATACGAGCAGTACTTC. It codes for CASSLTGKYEQYF.

The chain links TRBV4-1 to TRBJ1-1; 10 bases align to TRBD1. Germline V gene lookup returns CDR1 MGHRA and CDR2 YSYEKL. The CDR3 sequence is 15 residues long. The V segment lost 4 bases and the J segment 3 bases; nucleotides outside the gene matches: 5. The CDR3 sequence: CASSRDDRGHTEAFF. Here the CDR3 DNA reads TGCGCCAGCAGCCGGGACGACAGGGGGCACACTGAAGCTTTCTTT.

This chain connects TRBV18 to TRBJ2-7; 10 nucleotides align to TRBD1. The V and J ends lost 3 bases and 4 bases, in that order; junction bases with no gene match: 3. CDR1 and CDR2 (germline): KGHSH, LQKENI. This CDR3 is built from 14 residues. CDR3 sequence (DNA): TGTGCCAGCTCACCGGGACAGGGGAGGTACGAGCAGTACTTC. Protein sequence: CASSPGQGRYEQYF.

This chain links TRBV7-3 with TRBJ2-7; 9 bases align to TRBD1. V lost 4 bases, J lost 1 base, and 20 bases stayed unmatched. The V gene's germline CDR1 is SGHTA and CDR2 FQGTGA. The CDR3 loop spans 20 amino acids. CDR3 loop: CASSSRQGERLARDSYEQYF. The DNA of the CDR3 is TGTGCCAGCAGCTCCCGACAGGGGGAAAGACTAGCCAGGGATTCCTACGAGCAGTACTTC.

This chain connects TRBV4-1 to TRBJ1-5, with 9 bases fitting TRBD1. Germline V lookup: CDR1 MGHRA, CDR2 YSYEKL. The ends lost 3 bases at V and 1 base at J; junction bases unmatched: 4. CDR3 size: 16 residues. The CDR3 region is CASSHGQGLSNQPQHF. CDR3 coding DNA: TGCGCCAGCAGCCACGGACAGGGGTTAAGCAATCAGCCCCAGCATTTT.

The chain couples TRBV2 to TRBJ2-1, with 8 positions matching TRBD2. Per germline, CDR1 SNHLY and CDR2 FYNNEI. The length of the CDR3 is 14 residues. The junction had 9 bases not matched to a gene; V was cut back by 8 bases and J by 6 bases. The CDR3 sequence: CASGPGLGSNEQFF. The CDR3 DNA follows: TGTGCCAGCGGTCCGGGACTAGGTTCCAATGAGCAGTTCTTC.

The chain joins TRBV6-5 to TRBJ2-7; D remains unclear. The CDR3 has 12 residues. Trimming removed 7 bases at V and 0 bases at J, with 7 bases between. Germline V CDR1 and CDR2: MNHEY, SVGAGI. The CDR3: CASTGLSYEQYF. The DNA for the CDR3 is TGTGCCAGCACTGGGCTCTCCTACGAGCAGTACTTC.

This chain connects TRBV10-2 to TRBJ1-1, with 7 bases identical to TRBD1. From germline, CDR1 is WSHSY and CDR2 SAAADI. V trimming: 6 bases; J trimming: 0 bases; junction bases outside the gene matches: 13. The CDR3 length is 17 residues. DNA of the CDR3: TGCGCCAGCAGGGAGACAGGGTTCTGGGGGATGAACACTGAAGCTTTCTTT. Translating gives CASRETGFWGMNTEAFF.

This clone was detected once. The V call is TRBV5-1, the J call TRBJ2-7; no clear D gene. Germline V lookup: CDR1 SGHRS, CDR2 YFSETQ. V was cut by 1 base and J by 5 bases, with 13 bases left in between. There are 14 residues in the CDR3. Written as DNA, the CDR3 is TGCGCCAGCAGCTTGCTAGTCGACCCCCACGAGCAGTACTTC. Its protein product is CASSLLVDPHEQYF.

A single count supports this clone. The chain carries TRBV5-8 and TRBJ2-7; TRBD1 aligns across 7 bases. V lost 0 bases and J lost 6; bases outside the gene matches: 6. Per the germline V gene, CDR1 is SGHTS and CDR2 is YDEGEE. There are 14 residues in the CDR3. In DNA, the CDR3 is TGTGCCAGCAGCTTGGTAGACAGGGCATCCGAGCAGTACTTC. Its protein product is CASSLVDRASEQYF.

This chain links TRBV19 with TRBJ2-3, with a possible D match to TRBD2 (6 bases). This CDR3 contains 12 residues. Germline CDR1 LNHDA, CDR2 SQIVND (reference sequence). V was clipped by 8 bases and J by 8 bases, with 14 bases between them. The DNA for the CDR3 is TGTGCCAGTCGCCGGGCAGCGGGTACGCAGTATTTT. It is translated as CASRRAAGTQYF.

The rearrangement joins TRBV3-1 (or the pseudogene TRBV3-2) to TRBJ2-2; TRBD2 aligns across 11 bases. This CDR3 comprises 16 residues. Germline V gives CDR1 LGHDT, CDR2 YNNKEL (reference sequence). The V and J ends lost 0 bases and 7 bases, in that order; junction bases with no gene match: 4. The DNA for the CDR3 is TGTGCCAGCAGCCAAGATCTGCTAGCGGGAGGCGGGGAGCTGTTTTTT. This translates into CASSQDLLAGGGELFF.

This clone was seen more than once but under ten times. The chain uses TRBV18 and TRBJ2-7, with TRBD1 as a possible D gene (5 bases). Germline V lookup: CDR1 KGHSH, CDR2 LQKENI. The CDR3 extends over 15 amino acids. The germline V and J ends were trimmed by 3 bases and 0 bases, with 12 bases remaining between them. CDR3: CASSPIGQGSYEQYF. Here the CDR3 DNA reads TGTGCCAGCTCACCTATCGGACAAGGCTCCTACGAGCAGTACTTC.

This rearrangement joins TRBV5-1 to TRBJ2-2; TRBD2 matches 9 bases. The J segment lost 6 bases and the V segment lost 6 bases, leaving 12 bases of the junction unmatched. CDR1 is SGHRS and CDR2 is YFSETQ in the germline V gene. This CDR3 comprises 16 residues. The CDR3 region has the DNA TGCGCCAGCATCGAAATAGCGGGAGTTGGTTCCGGGGAGCTGTTTTTT. It specifies CASIEIAGVGSGELFF.

The chain uses TRBV15 and TRBJ2-7; 7 positions agree with TRBD2. Per germline, CDR1 LNHNV and CDR2 YYDKDF (reference sequence). Unmatched junction bases numbered 4, after V lost 1 base and J lost 4 bases. The CDR3 is 14 residues long. CDR3 residues: CATSRGGSGYEQYF. The CDR3 DNA sequence: TGTGCCACCAGCAGAGGCGGGAGTGGGTACGAGCAGTACTTC.